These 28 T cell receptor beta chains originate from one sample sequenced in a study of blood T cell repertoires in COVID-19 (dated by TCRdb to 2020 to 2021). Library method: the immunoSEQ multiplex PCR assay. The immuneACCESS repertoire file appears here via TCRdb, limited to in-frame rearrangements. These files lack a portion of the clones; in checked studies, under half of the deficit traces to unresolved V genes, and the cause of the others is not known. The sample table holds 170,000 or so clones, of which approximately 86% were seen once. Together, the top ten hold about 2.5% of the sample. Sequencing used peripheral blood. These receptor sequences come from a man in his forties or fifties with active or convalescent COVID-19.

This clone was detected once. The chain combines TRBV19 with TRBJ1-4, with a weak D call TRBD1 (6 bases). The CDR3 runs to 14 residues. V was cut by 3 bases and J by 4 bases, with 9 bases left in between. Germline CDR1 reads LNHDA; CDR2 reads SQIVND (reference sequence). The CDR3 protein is CASSIDRLNEKLFF. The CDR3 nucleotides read TGTGCCAGTAGTATCGACAGGCTTAATGAAAAACTGTTTTTT.

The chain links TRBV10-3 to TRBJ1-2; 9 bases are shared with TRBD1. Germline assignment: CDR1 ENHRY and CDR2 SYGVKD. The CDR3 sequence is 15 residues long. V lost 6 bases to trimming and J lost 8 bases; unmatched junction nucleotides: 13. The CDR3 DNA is TGTGCCATCAGCCATCCGGGACAGGGCAAGGGAGGCTACACCTTC. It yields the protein CAISHPGQGKGGYTF.

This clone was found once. The CDR3 DNA is TGTGCCAGCAGCCCCGGGGGCTCTGGGGCCAACGTCCTGACTTTC. This encodes CASSPGGSGANVLTF. The chain employs TRBV6-2 or TRBV6-3 and TRBJ2-6, with a tentative D call TRBD2 (6 bases). The germline V gene encodes CDR1 MNHEY and CDR2 SVGEGT. The germline V and J ends were trimmed by 6 bases and 0 bases, with 9 bases remaining between them. This CDR3 is 15 amino acids long.

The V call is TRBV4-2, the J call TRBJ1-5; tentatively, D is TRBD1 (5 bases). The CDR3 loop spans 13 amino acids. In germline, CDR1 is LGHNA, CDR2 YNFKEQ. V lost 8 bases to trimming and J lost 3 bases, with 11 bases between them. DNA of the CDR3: TGTGCCAGCTCGGACATCTACAATCAGCCCCAGCATTTT. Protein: CASSDIYNQPQHF.

CDR3 DNA sequence: TGTGCCAGCAGCGTAGGGATAGGGGGTCAGCCCCAGCATTTT. This gives the protein CASSVGIGGQPQHF. The gene calls are TRBV5-4 and TRBJ1-5; possibly TRBD1 for D (6 bases). The CDR3 consists of 14 residues. The germline CDR1 and CDR2 sequences are SGHNT and YYREEE (reference sequence). V was clipped by 4 bases and J by 6 bases, with 14 bases between them.

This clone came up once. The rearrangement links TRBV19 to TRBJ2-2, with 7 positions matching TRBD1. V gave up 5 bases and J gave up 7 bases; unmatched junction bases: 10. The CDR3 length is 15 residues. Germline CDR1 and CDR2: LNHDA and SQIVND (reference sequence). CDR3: CASSPSTGWSGELFF. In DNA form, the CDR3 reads TGTGCCAGTAGTCCTTCGACAGGGTGGAGCGGGGAGCTGTTTTTT.

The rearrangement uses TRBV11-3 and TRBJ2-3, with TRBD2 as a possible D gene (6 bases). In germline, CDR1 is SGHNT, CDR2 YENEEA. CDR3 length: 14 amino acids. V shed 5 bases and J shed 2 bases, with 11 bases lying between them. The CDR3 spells CASSPRGTTDTQYF. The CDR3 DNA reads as TGTGCCAGCAGCCCCCGGGGGACCACAGATACGCAGTATTTT.

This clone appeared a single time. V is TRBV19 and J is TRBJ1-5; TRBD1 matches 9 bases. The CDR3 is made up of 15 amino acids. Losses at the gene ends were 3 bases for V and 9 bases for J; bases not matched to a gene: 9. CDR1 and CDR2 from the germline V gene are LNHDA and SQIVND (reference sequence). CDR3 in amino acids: CASSMGQGGLGPQHF. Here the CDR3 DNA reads TGTGCCAGTAGTATGGGACAGGGAGGTTTGGGGCCCCAGCATTTT.

CDR3 amino acids: CASSLTGLIVQETQYF. DNA of the CDR3: TGTGCCAGCAGCTTAACAGGCCTGATCGTCCAAGAGACCCAGTACTTC. The V call is TRBV5-5, the J call TRBJ2-5; maybe TRBD1 (5 bases). From germline, CDR1 is SGHKS and CDR2 YYEKEE (reference sequence). With 2 bases removed from V and 1 base from J, the gap between germline ends came to 15 bases. There are 16 residues in the CDR3.

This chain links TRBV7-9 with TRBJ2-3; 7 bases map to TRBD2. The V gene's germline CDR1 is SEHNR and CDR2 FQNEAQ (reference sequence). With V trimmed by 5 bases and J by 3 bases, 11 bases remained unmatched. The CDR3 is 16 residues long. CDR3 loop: CASSGLGGIRTDTQYF. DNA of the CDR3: TGTGCCAGCAGCGGCTTGGGGGGGATCAGGACAGATACGCAGTATTTT.

The CDR3 reads CASSLVSRLAGELFF. The DNA of the CDR3 is TGTGCCAGCAGCTTGGTATCTAGGTTGGCCGGGGAGCTGTTTTTT. The chain is built from TRBV5-6 and TRBJ2-2, with D unresolved. The CDR3 has 15 amino acids. V was shortened by 0 bases and J by 6 bases, with 12 bases between the two germline ends. Germline CDR1 is SGHDT and CDR2 is YYEEEE. The whole variable domain, filled in from reference TRBV5-6 and TRBJ2-2, reads DAGVTQSPTHLIKTRGQQVTLRCSPKSGHDTVSWYQQALGQGPQFIFQYYEEEERQRGNFPDRFSGHQFPNYSSELNVNALLLGDSALYLCASSLVSRLAGELFFGEGSRLTVL.

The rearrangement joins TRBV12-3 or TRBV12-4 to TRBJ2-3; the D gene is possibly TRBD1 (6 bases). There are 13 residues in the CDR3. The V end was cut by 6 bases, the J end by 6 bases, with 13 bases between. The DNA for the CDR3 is TGTGCCAGCAGCACGGGGACACCCGATACGCAGTATTTT. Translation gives CASSTGTPDTQYF.

The CDR3 DNA is TGTGCCAGCGAATACAGGAGGAACACTGAAGCTTTCTTT. Amino acid sequence: CASEYRRNTEAFF. The chain links TRBV28 to TRBJ1-1; D might be TRBD1 (5 bases). Trimming pared 8 bases from V and 1 base from J, leaving 11 bases between. This CDR3 has 13 residues. The germline V gene has CDR1 MDHEN and CDR2 SYDVKM.

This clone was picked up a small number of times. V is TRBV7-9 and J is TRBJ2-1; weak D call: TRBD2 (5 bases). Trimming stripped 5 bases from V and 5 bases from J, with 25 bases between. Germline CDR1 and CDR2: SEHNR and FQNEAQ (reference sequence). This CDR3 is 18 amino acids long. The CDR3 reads CASSPASRAWYGNNEQFF. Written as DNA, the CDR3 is TGTGCCAGCAGCCCTGCTTCGCGGGCCTGGTATGGAAACAATGAGCAGTTCTTC.

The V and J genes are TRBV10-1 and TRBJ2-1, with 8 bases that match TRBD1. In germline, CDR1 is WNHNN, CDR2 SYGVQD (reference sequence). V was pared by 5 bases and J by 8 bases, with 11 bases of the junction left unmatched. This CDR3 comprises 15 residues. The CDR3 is CASSSGQGGKDEQFF. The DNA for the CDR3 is TGCGCCAGCAGTTCCGGACAGGGAGGTAAGGATGAGCAGTTCTTC.

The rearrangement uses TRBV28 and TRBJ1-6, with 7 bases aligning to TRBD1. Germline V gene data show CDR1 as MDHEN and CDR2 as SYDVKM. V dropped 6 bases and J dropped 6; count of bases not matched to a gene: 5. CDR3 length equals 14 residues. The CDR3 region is CASSSGQPNSPLHF. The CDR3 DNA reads TGTGCCAGCAGCTCGGGACAGCCTAATTCACCCCTCCACTTT.

The CDR3 protein is CAWSALFGQGAFF. The CDR3 region has the DNA TGTGCCTGGAGTGCATTATTCGGACAGGGGGCTTTCTTT. The J gene is TRBJ1-1, the V gene TRBV30; TRBD1 matches at 9 bases. Germline V gives CDR1 GTSNPN, CDR2 SVGIG (reference sequence). The CDR3 totals 13 residues. V lost 1 base and J lost 11; bases outside the gene matches: 8.

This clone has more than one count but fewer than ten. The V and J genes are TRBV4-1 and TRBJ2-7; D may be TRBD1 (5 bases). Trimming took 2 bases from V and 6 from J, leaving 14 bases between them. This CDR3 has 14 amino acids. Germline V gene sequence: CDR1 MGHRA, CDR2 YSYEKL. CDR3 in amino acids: CASSQPGRMGEQYF. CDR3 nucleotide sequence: TGCGCCAGCAGCCAACCAGGGCGAATGGGCGAGCAGTACTTC.

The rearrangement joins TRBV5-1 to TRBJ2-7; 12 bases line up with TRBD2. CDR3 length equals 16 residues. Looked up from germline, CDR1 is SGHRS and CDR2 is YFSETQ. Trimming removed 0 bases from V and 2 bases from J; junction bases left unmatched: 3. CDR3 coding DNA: TGCGCCAGCAGCTTGGAGGCTAGCGGGGGGGCCTACGAGCAGTACTTC. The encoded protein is CASSLEASGGAYEQYF.

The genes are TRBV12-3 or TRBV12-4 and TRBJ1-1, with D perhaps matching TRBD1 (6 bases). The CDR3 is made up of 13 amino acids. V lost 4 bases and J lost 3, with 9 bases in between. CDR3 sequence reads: CASSWKGDTEAFF. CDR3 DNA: TGTGCCAGCAGTTGGAAGGGGGACACTGAAGCTTTCTTT.

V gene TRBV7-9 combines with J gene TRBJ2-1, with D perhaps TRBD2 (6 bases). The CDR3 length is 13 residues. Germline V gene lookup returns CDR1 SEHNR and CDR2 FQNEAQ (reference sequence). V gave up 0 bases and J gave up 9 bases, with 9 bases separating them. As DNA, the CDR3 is TGTGCCAGCAGCTTAGCGGGGGGAGGTGAGCAGTTCTTC. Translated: CASSLAGGGEQFF. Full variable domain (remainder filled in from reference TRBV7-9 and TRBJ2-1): DTGVSQNPRHKITKRGQNVTFRCDPISEHNRLYWYRQTLGQGPEFLTYFQNEAQLEKSRLLSDRFSAERPKGSFSTLEIQRTEQGDSAMYLCASSLAGGGEQFFGPGTRLTVL.

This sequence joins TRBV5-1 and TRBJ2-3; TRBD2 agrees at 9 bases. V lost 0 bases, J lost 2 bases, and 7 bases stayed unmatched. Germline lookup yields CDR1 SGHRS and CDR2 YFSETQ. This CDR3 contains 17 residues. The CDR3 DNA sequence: TGCGCCAGCAGCTTGGTCCCAGCGGGGGGCCTCACAGATACGCAGTATTTT. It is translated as CASSLVPAGGLTDTQYF. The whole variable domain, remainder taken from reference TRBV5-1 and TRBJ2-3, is KAGVTQTPRYLIKTRGQQVTLSCSPISGHRSVSWYQQTPGQGLQFLFEYFSETQRNKGNFPGRFSGRQFSNSRSEMNVSTLELGDSALYLCASSLVPAGGLTDTQYFGPGTRLTVL.

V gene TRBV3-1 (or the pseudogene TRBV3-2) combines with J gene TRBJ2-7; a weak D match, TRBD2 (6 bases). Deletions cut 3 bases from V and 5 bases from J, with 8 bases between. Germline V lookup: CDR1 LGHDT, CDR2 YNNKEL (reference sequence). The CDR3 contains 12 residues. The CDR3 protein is CASSQGGDEQYF. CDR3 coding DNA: TGTGCCAGCAGCCAGGGGGGTGACGAGCAGTACTTC.

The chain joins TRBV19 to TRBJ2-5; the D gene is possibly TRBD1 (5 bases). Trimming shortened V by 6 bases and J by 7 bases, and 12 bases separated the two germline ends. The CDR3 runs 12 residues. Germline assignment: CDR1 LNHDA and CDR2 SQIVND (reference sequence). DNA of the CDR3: TGTGCCAGTAGCCAGGGTCCTGGGACCCAGTACTTC. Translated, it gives CASSQGPGTQYF. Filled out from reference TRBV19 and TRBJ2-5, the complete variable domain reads DGGITQSPKYLFRKEGQNVTLSCEQNLNHDAMYWYRQDPGQGLRLIYYSQIVNDFQKGDIAEGYSVSREKKESFPLTVTSAQKNPTAFYLCASSQGPGTQYFGPGTRLLVL.

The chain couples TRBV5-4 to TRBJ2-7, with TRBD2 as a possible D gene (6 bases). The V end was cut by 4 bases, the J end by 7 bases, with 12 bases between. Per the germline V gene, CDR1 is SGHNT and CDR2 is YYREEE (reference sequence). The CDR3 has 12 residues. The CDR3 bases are TGTGCCAGCAGCCCCGGGACTCGAGAGCAGTACTTC. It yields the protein CASSPGTREQYF.

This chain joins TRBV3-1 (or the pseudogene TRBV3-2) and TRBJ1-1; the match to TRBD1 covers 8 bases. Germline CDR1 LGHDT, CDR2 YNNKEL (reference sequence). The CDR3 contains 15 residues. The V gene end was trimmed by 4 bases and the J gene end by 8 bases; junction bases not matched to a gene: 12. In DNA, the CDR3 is TGTGCCAGCAGCCTCTACCCAGGGGGCGCCGCGGAAGCTTTCTTT. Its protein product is CASSLYPGGAAEAFF.

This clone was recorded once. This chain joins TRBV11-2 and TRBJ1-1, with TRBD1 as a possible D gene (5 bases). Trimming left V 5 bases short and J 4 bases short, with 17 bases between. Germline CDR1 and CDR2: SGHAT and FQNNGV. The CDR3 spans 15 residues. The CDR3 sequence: CASSLHRGRITEAFF. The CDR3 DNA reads TGTGCCAGCAGCCTGCATAGGGGTCGCATCACTGAAGCTTTCTTT.

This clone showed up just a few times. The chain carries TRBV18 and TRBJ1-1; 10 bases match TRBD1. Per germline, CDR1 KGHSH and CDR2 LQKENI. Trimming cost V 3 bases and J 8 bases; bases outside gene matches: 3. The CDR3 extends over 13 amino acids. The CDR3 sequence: CASSPKDRGEAFF. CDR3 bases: TGTGCCAGCTCACCTAAGGACAGGGGGGAAGCTTTCTTT.